This record concerns one T cell receptor beta chain sequence. Its antigen is unknown. Trimming stripped 7 bases from V and 5 bases from J, with 12 bases between. Germline CDR1 SNHLY, CDR2 FYNNEI. The CDR3 runs to 14 residues. This specimen comes from a study of cytomegalovirus exposure and HLA in healthy donors. Study background: Findings of an earlier analysis included around 100 million unique TCR beta sequences from some 180 million T cells.

Study-wide results and limits: Analysis performed later showed TCR beta chains linked to HLA being more clonally expanded than equally common others.

PCR was performed using 60 Vbeta and 13 Jbeta primers. Produced via immunoSEQ multiplex PCR; TCRdb's table is partial and in-frame only. The table lists about 280,000 clones, around 90% of them singletons, with approximately 2.4% in the top ten. Sequenced: PBMCs. The TCR originated in a woman aged 18-30 years in good health and CMV-seronegative. The chain has TRBV2 and TRBJ1-6; TRBD1 is a possible D gene (5 bases). CDR3 sequence reads: CASTGRVDNSPLHF. The CDR3 DNA reads TGTGCCAGCACGGGCAGGGTTGATAATTCACCCCTCCACTTT.